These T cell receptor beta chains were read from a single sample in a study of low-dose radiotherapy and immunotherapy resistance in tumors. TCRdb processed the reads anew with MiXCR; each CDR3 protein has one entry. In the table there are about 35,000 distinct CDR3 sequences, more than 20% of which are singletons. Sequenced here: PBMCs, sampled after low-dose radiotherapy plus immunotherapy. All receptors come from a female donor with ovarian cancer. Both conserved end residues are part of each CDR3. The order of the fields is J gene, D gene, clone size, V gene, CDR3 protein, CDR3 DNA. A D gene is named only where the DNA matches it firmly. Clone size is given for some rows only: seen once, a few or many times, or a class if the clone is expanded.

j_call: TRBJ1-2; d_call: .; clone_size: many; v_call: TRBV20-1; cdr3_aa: CSARDRDTNYGYTF; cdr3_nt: TGCAGTGCTAGAGATCGTGACACCAACTATGGCTACACCTTC
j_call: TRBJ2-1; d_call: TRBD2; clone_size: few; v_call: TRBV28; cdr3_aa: CASSLVGLAGGYNEQFF; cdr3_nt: TGTGCCAGCAGTTTAGTGGGACTAGCGGGAGGATACAATGAGCAGTTCTTC
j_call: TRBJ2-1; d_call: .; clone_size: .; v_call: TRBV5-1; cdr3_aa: CASSLITSYNEQFF; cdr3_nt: TGCGCCAGCAGCTTGATTACTAGCTACAATGAGCAGTTCTTC
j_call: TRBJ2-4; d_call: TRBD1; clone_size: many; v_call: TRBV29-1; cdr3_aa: CSSGGLGNIQYF; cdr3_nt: TGCAGCTCAGGGGGCTTAGGAAACATTCAGTACTTC
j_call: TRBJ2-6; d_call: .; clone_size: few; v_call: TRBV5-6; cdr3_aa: CASSLGSGANVLTF; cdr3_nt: TGTGCCAGCAGCTTGGGATCTGGGGCCAACGTCCTGACTTTC
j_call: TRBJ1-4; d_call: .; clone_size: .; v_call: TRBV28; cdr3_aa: CASSLIGKLFF; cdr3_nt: TGTGCCAGCAGTTTAATAGGAAAACTGTTTTTT
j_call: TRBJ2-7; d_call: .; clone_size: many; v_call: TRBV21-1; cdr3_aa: CASSNRTYEQYF; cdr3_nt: TGTGCCAGCAGCAACAGAACCTACGAGCAGTACTTC
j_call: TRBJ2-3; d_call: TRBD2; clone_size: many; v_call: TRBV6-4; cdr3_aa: CASSDGTSGGDTQYF; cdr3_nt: TGTGCCAGCAGTGACGGGACTAGCGGGGGAGATACGCAGTATTTT
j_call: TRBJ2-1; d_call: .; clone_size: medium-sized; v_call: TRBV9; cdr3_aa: CASSAPGDGFYEQFF; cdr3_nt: TGTGCCAGCAGCGCACCGGGGGACGGCTTCTATGAGCAGTTCTTC
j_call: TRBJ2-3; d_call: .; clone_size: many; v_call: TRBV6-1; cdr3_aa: CASSEGPSRGDTQYF; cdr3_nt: TGTGCCAGCAGTGAAGGCCCCTCTCGCGGAGATACGCAGTATTTT
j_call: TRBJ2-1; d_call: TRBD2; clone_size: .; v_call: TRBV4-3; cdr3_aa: CASSPYPTSGASHEQFF; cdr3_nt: TGCGCCAGCAGCCCCTACCCGACTAGCGGGGCAAGCCATGAGCAGTTCTTC
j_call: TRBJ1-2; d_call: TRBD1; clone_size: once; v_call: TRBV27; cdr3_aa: CASTLSGQGLHGYTF; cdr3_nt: TGTGCCAGCACCCTGTCGGGACAGGGGCTACATGGCTACACCTTC
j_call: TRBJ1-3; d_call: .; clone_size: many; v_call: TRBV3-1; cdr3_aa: CASAVGPSGNTIYF; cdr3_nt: TGTGCAAGCGCTGTTGGGCCCTCTGGAAACACCATATATTTT
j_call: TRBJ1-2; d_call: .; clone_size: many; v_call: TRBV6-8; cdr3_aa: CASSPPGGGYGYTF; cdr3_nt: TGTGCCAGCAGCCCTCCCGGGGGAGGGTATGGCTACACCTTC
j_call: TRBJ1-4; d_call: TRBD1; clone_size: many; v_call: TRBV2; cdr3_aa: CASSEDRAGFEELFF; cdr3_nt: TGTGCCAGCAGTGAGGACAGGGCCGGGTTTGAGGAACTGTTTTTT
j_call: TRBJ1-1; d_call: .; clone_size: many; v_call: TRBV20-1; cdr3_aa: CSARDSLNTEAFF; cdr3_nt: TGCAGTGCTAGGGACAGCCTGAACACTGAAGCTTTCTTT
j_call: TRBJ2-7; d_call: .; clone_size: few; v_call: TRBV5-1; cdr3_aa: CASRAEGVSYEQYF; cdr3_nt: TGCGCCAGCAGGGCGGAGGGGGTCTCCTACGAGCAGTACTTC
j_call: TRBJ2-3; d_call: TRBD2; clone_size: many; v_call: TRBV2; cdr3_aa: CASTGTSGTDTQYF; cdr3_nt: TGTGCCAGCACCGGGACTAGCGGCACAGATACGCAGTATTTT
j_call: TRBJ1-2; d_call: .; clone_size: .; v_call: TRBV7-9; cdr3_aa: CASRPDRGYGYTF; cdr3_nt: TGTGCCAGCAGACCAGACAGAGGGTATGGCTACACCTTC
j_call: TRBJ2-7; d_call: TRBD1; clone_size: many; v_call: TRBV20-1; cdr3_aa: CSAPGQGNYEQYF; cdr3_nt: TGCAGTGCCCCGGGACAGGGGAACTACGAGCAGTACTTC
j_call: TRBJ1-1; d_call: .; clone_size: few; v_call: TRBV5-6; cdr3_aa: CASSLANTEAFF; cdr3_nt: TGTGCCAGCAGCTTGGCTAACACTGAAGCTTTCTTT
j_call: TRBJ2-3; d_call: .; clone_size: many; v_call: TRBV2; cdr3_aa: CASNSGSTDTQYF; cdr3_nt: TGTGCCAGCAATAGCGGCAGCACAGATACGCAGTATTTT
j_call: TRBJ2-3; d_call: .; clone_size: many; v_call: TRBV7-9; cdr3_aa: CASSPTGPSTDTQYF; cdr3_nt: TGTGCCAGCAGCCCGACCGGGCCAAGCACAGATACGCAGTATTTT
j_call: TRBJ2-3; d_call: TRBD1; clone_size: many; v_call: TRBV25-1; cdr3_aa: CASSDLASTGGLTDTQYF; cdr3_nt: TGTGCCAGCAGTGACCTAGCCTCGACAGGGGGCTTGACAGATACGCAGTATTTT
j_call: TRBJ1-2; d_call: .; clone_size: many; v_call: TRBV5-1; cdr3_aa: CASSSRLGQSSGYTF; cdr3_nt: TGCGCCAGCAGCTCAAGACTTGGACAGTCGAGTGGCTACACCTTC
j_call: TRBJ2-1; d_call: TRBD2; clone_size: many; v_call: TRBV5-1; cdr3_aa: CASSFGGSSYNEQFF; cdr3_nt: TGCGCCAGCAGCTTCGGGGGGAGCTCCTACAATGAGCAGTTCTTC
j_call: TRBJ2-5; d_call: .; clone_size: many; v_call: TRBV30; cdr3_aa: CAWSVRIVETQYF; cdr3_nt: TGTGCCTGGAGTGTACGGATCGTAGAGACCCAGTACTTC
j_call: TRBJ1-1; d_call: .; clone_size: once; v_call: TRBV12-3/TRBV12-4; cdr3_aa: CASGTALEAFF; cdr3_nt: TGTGCCAGCGGCACAGCTCTTGAAGCTTTCTTT
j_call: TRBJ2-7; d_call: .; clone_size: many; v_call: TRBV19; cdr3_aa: CASSSSRGVDIYEQYF; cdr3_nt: TGTGCCAGTAGTTCCTCGCGCGGGGTCGACATCTACGAGCAGTACTTC
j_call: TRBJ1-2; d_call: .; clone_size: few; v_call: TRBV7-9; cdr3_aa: CASSADKTYGYTF; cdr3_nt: TGTGCCAGCAGCGCCGACAAGACCTATGGCTACACCTTC
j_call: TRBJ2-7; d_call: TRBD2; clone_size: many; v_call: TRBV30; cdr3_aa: CAWSGSGGPTYEQYF; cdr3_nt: TGTGCCTGGAGCGGGAGCGGGGGACCCACATACGAGCAGTACTTC
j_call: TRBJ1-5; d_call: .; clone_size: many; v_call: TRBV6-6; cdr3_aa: CASNPPATALNQPQHF; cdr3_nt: TGTGCCAGCAATCCTCCCGCAACAGCGCTCAATCAGCCCCAGCATTTT
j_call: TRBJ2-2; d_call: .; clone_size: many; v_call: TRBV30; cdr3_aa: CAWSALQVLTGELFF; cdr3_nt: TGTGCCTGGAGTGCCCTGCAAGTTCTGACCGGGGAGCTGTTTTTT
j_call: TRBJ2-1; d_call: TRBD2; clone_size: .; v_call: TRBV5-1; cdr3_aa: CASSFFAGLAEYNEQFF; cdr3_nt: TGCGCCAGCAGCTTTTTCGCGGGACTAGCGGAGTACAATGAGCAGTTCTTC
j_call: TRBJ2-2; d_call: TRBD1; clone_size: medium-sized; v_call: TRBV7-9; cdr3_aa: CASSPGTGNTGELFF; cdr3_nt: TGCGCCAGCAGCCCCGGGACAGGGAACACCGGGGAGCTGTTTTTT
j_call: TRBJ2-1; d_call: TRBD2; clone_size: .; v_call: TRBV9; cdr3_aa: CASSVAGRALNEQFF; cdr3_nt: TGTGCCAGCAGCGTAGCCGGGAGGGCCCTAAATGAGCAGTTCTTC
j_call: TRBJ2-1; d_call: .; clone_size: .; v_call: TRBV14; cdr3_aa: CASSGHQEQFF; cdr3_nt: TGTGCCAGCAGCGGACACCAAGAGCAGTTCTTC
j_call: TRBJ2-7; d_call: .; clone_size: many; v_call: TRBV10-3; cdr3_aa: CAISGSVGSSYEQYF; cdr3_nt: TGTGCCATCAGTGGGTCTGTGGGGAGCTCCTACGAGCAGTACTTC
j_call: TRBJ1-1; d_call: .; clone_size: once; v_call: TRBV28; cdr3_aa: CASSPWKNTEAFF; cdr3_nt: TGTGCCAGCAGTCCTTGGAAGAACACTGAAGCTTTCTTT
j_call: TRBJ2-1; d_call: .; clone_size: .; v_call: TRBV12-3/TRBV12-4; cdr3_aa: CASSLDLDNEQFF; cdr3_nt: TGTGCCAGCAGTTTGGACCTGGACAATGAGCAGTTCTTC
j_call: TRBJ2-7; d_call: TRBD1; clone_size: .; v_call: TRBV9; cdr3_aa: CASSYGQGNSYEQYF; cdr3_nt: TGTGCCAGCAGCTATGGACAGGGGAACTCCTACGAGCAGTACTTC
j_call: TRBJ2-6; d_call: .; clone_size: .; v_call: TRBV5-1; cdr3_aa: CASSDISGANVLTF; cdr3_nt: TGCGCCAGCAGTGACATCTCTGGGGCCAACGTCCTGACTTTC
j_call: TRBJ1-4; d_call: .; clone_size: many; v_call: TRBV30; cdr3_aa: CASSRAATNEKLFF; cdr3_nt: TGTGCCTCTAGCAGAGCAGCAACTAATGAAAAACTGTTTTTT
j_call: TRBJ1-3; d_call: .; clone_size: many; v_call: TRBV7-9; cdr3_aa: CASSSTFRISGNTIYF; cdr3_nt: TGTGCCAGCAGCTCGACCTTTCGAATCTCTGGAAACACCATATATTTT
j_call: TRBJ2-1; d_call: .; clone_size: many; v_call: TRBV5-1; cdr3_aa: CATNPGLLNEQFF; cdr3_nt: TGCGCCACAAACCCGGGACTCCTCAATGAGCAGTTCTTC
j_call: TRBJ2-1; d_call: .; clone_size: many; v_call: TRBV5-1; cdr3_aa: CASSTTSPLSYNEQFF; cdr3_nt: TGCGCCAGCAGCACGACTAGTCCCCTCTCCTACAATGAGCAGTTCTTC
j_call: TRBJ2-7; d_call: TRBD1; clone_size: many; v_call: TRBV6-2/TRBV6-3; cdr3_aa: CASSYRDRGIYEQYF; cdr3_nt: TGTGCCAGCAGTTACCGGGACAGGGGAATCTACGAGCAGTACTTC
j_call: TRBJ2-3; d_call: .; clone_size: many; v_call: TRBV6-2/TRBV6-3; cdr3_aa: CASSYVPSDTQYF; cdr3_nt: TGTGCCAGCAGTTACGTTCCGTCAGATACGCAGTATTTT
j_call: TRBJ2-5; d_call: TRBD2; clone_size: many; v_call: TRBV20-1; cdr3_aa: CSASRAGGPSEETQYF; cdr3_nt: TGCAGTGCTAGTCGGGCGGGAGGGCCATCGGAAGAGACCCAGTACTTC
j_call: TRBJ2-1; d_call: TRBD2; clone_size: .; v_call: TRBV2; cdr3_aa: CASSVGLAGSDEQFF; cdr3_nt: TGTGCCAGCAGTGTAGGACTAGCGGGGTCGGATGAGCAGTTCTTC
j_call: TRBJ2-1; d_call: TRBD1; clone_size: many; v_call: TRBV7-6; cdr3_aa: CASSTAGTGWGSYNEQFF; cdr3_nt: TGTGCCAGCAGCACCGCTGGGACAGGTTGGGGGTCCTACAATGAGCAGTTCTTC
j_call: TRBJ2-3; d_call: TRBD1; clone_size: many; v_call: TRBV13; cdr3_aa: CASSATPQGARTDTQYF; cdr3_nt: TGTGCCAGCAGCGCAACTCCACAGGGGGCGCGCACAGATACGCAGTATTTT
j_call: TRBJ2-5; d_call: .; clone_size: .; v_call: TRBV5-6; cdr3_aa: CASSLPPRREETQYF; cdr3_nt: TGTGCCAGCAGCTTGCCCCCTAGGCGAGAAGAGACCCAGTACTTC
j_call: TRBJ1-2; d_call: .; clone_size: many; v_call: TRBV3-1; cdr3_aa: CASSSGPISTGYTF; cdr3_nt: TGTGCCAGCAGCTCCGGACCGATCAGTACTGGCTACACCTTC
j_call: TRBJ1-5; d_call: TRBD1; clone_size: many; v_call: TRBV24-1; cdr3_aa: CATSDRQGTQPQHF; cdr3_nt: TGTGCCACCAGTGATCGACAGGGGACTCAGCCCCAGCATTTT
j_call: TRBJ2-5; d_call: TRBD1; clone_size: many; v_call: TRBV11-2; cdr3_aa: CASSLVLPGQKETQYF; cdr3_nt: TGTGCCAGCAGCTTAGTGTTGCCGGGACAGAAAGAGACCCAGTACTTC
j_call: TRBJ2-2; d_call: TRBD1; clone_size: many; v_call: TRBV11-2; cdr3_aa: CASSRQGITGELFF; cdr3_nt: TGTGCCAGCAGCCGACAGGGGATCACCGGGGAGCTGTTTTTT
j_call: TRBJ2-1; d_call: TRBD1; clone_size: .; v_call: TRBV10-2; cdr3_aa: CASEPGQGGFF; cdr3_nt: TGCGCCAGTGAACCGGGACAGGGCGGGTTCTTC